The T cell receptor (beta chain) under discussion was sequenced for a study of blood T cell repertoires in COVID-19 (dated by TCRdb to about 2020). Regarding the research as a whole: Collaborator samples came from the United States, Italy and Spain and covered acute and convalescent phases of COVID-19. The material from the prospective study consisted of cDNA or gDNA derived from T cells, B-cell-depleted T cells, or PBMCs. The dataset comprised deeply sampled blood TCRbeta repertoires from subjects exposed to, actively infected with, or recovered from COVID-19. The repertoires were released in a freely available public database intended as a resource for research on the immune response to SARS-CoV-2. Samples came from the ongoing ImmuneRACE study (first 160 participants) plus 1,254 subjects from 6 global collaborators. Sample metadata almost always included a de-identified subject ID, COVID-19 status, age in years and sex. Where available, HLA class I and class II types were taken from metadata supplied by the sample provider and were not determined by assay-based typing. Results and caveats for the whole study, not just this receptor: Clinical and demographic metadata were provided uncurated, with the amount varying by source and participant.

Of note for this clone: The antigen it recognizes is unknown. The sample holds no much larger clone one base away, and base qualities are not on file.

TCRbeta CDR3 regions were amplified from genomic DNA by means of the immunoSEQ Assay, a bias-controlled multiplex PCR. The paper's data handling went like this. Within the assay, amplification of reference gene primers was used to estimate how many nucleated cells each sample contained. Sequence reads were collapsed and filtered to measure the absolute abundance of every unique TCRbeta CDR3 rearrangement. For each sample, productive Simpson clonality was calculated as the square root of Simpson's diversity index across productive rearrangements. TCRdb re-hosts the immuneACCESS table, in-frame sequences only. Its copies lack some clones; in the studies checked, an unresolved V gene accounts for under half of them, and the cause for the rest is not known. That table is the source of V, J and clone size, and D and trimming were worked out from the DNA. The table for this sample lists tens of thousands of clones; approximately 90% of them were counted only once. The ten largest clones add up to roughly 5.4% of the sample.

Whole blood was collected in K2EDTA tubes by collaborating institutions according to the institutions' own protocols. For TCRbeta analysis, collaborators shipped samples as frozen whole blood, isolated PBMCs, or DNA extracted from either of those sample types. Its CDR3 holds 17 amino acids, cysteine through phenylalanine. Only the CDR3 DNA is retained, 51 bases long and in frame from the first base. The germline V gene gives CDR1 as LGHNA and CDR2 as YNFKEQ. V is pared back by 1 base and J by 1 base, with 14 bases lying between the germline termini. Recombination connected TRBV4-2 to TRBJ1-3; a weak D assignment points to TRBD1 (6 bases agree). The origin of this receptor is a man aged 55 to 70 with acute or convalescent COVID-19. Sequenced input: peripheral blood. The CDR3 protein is CASSQVVRGESGNTIYF. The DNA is TGTGCCAGCAGCCAAGTAGTCAGGGGCGAGTCTGGAAACACCATATATTTT.